Listed below are T cell receptor beta chains from one sample, sequenced in a study of radiotherapy plus CTLA-4 blockade in lung cancer. The assay was immunoSEQ multiplex PCR, and TCRdb's table has in-frame clones only and misses some. The sample contains approximately 60,000 clones, just under 85% of which appear only once. Here the sequenced sample was peripheral blood, taken from a patient treated with radiotherapy plus ipilimumab. Source of these receptors: a human donor with non-small cell lung cancer whose response to radiotherapy plus ipilimumab could not be evaluated. Both conserved end residues are part of each CDR3. Fields, in order: J gene, clone size, V gene, D gene, CDR3 DNA, CDR3 protein. The D gene is left open where the match is weak. Clone sizes are given selectively: once, few, many, or a class where the clone is expanded.

TRBJ2-7 | once | TRBV28 | NA | TGTGCCAGCAGTTTGACCAGGCAGCCCTACGAGCAGTACTTC | CASSLTRQPYEQYF
TRBJ2-3 | NA | TRBV27 | TRBD1 | TGTGCCACCGCCAACAGGGGGCGCTTAGATACGCAGTATTTT | CATANRGRLDTQYF
TRBJ1-3 | NA | TRBV25-1 | NA | TGTGCCAGCAGTGAACTAACGGGGGGAAACACCATATATTTT | CASSELTGGNTIYF
TRBJ1-4 | NA | TRBV4-3 | NA | TGCGCCAGCAGCCAAGACGGTGCCAGCGGGAATGAAAAACTGTTTTTT | CASSQDGASGNEKLFF
TRBJ2-3 | NA | TRBV14 | TRBD2 | TGTGCCAGCAGCCTCACCCCAAGCGGGGTCACAGATACGCAGTATTTT | CASSLTPSGVTDTQYF
TRBJ2-7 | NA | TRBV25-1 | TRBD1 | TGTGCCAGCACCCGAGACAGGGGGGACGAGCAGTACTTC | CASTRDRGDEQYF
TRBJ1-3 | NA | TRBV2 | NA | TGTGCCAGCAGTCTCGGTAACACCATATATTTT | CASSLGNTIYF
TRBJ1-3 | NA | TRBV21-1 | NA | TGTGCCAGCAGCATCAGGGCTCCCCATCCCGGAAACACCATATATTTT | CASSIRAPHPGNTIYF
TRBJ2-5 | medium-sized | TRBV25-1 | TRBD1 | TGTGCCAGCAGTGTATGGGGAAAAGGGACAGGACAAGAGACCCAGTACTTC | CASSVWGKGTGQETQYF
TRBJ2-7 | few | TRBV6-1 | NA | TGTGCCAGCAGCCTGGGGGGGGCCGCCTACGAGCAGTACTTC | CASSLGGAAYEQYF
TRBJ1-1 | NA | TRBV5-4 | NA | TGTGCCAGCAGCTTACCCCGAGCGAACACTGAAGCTTTCTTT | CASSLPRANTEAFF
TRBJ1-2 | NA | TRBV4-3 | NA | TGCGCCAGCAGCTTTCGCGGGGCGTCGGCAGCCTCGAGAGGCTACACCTTC | CASSFRGASAASRGYTF
TRBJ2-1 | NA | TRBV19 | TRBD1 | TGTGCCAGTAGCGATCAGGGGGCGGGGGAGCAGTTCTTC | CASSDQGAGEQFF
TRBJ2-2 | NA | TRBV2 | NA | TGTGCCAGCAGCCCCAAACCCGGGGGGCGTTGGGAGCTGTTTTTT | CASSPKPGGRWELFF
TRBJ2-7 | NA | TRBV27 | NA | TGTGCCAGCAGTGTAGGACAAGGCTCGTCCTCCTACGAGCAGTACTTC | CASSVGQGSSSYEQYF
TRBJ2-4 | NA | TRBV18 | NA | TGTGCCAGCTCCGGTGGGCAGGGGAACATTCAGTACTTC | CASSGGQGNIQYF
TRBJ2-1 | NA | TRBV2 | NA | TGTGCCCGAAGGAGGGGCTCCTACAATGAGCAGTTCTTC | CARRRGSYNEQFF
TRBJ2-2 | NA | TRBV29-1 | TRBD1 | TGCAGCGTTGGGGGGACAGGGTCGAACACCGGGGAGCTGTTTTTT | CSVGGTGSNTGELFF
TRBJ2-1 | once | TRBV6-5 | NA | TGTGCCAGCAGTCAGGGCAATGAGCAGTTCTTC | CASSQGNEQFF
TRBJ2-3 | NA | TRBV18 | TRBD1 | TGTGCCAGCTCACCTCGGACAGGGACAGATACGCAGTATTTT | CASSPRTGTDTQYF
TRBJ2-7 | NA | TRBV7-2 | TRBD2 | TGTGCCAGCAGCTTATGGAGCGGGGGGGCCTCCTACGAGCAGTACTTC | CASSLWSGGASYEQYF
TRBJ2-2 | NA | TRBV15 | TRBD1 | TGTGCCACCAGCAGAAGGCGCGGACAGGGGGCAGCAGGGGAGCTGTTTTTT | CATSRRRGQGAAGELFF
TRBJ2-3 | NA | TRBV5-1 | TRBD1 | TGCGCCAGCAGTCAGGGACAGAGCACAGATACGCAGTATTTT | CASSQGQSTDTQYF
TRBJ2-3 | NA | TRBV7-9 | TRBD2 | TGTGCCGGGGGGGGTTTGGGCGCCGGAGATACGCAGTATTTT | CAGGGLGAGDTQYF
TRBJ2-1 | NA | TRBV19 | NA | TGTGCCAGTAGTATAGATCTGGGCAGGAATGAGCAGTTCTTC | CASSIDLGRNEQFF
TRBJ2-3 | NA | TRBV10-3 | TRBD2 | TGTGCCATCAGGAGCGGGAGCGGGAGGGCCATCAGAGATACGCAGTATTTT | CAIRSGSGRAIRDTQYF
TRBJ1-1 | NA | TRBV7-6 | TRBD1 | TGTGCCAGCAATCAGGGGGGTAGAACTGAAGCTTTCTTT | CASNQGGRTEAFF
TRBJ2-7 | once | TRBV19 | TRBD1 | TGTGCCAGTAGCTACAGGGGAAGCTACGAGCAGTACTTC | CASSYRGSYEQYF
TRBJ2-2 | NA | TRBV5-1 | NA | TGCGCCAGCAGACCTATATTCAAGTCCGCGAACACCGGGGAGCTGTTTTTT | CASRPIFKSANTGELFF
TRBJ1-2 | NA | TRBV5-1 | NA | TGCGCCAGCAGCAACACCGATGGCTACACCTTC | CASSNTDGYTF
TRBJ1-1 | few | TRBV5-4 | NA | TGTGCCAGCAGCAAGGCGCTTCGGGGGGTGGGGGATTCTCCTGAAGCTTTCTTT | CASSKALRGVGDSPEAFF
TRBJ2-2 | NA | TRBV18 | NA | TGTGCCAGCTCACCCCCGGAGACAGGAGTGAGGACCGGGGAGCTGTTTTTT | CASSPPETGVRTGELFF
TRBJ1-5 | once | TRBV10-3 | TRBD1 | TGTGCCATCAGTGATTATGGGACAGGATATCAGCCCCAGCATTTT | CAISDYGTGYQPQHF
TRBJ1-6 | NA | TRBV27 | NA | TGTGCCAGCAGTTCTTTGACAGGCGGGAATTCACCCCTCCACTTT | CASSSLTGGNSPLHF
TRBJ2-7 | NA | TRBV27 | NA | TGTGCCAGCAGTTTCCTCGACAGCTACGAGCAGTACTTC | CASSFLDSYEQYF
TRBJ2-2 | once | TRBV5-1 | NA | TGCGCCAGCAGCTGGACACCGGGACAAAGCACCGGGGAGCTGTTTTTT | CASSWTPGQSTGELFF
TRBJ1-2 | NA | TRBV6-1 | TRBD1 | TGTGCCAGCAGGGAAACAGGGGGCAGTGGCTACACCTTC | CASRETGGSGYTF
TRBJ2-1 | NA | TRBV30 | NA | TGTGCCTGGAGTGCTTTAGAGGGGGGGCCGTTCTTC | CAWSALEGGPFF
TRBJ2-3 | NA | TRBV7-2 | TRBD2 | TGTGCCAGCAGCTTACTAGCGGGAGGACTCGGAACTAGCACAGATACGCAGTATTTT | CASSLLAGGLGTSTDTQYF
TRBJ2-2 | NA | TRBV18 | TRBD1 | TGTGCCAGCTCTCCCACAGGGGCCGGGGAGCTGTTTTTT | CASSPTGAGELFF
TRBJ1-1 | NA | TRBV28 | NA | TGTGCCGGCTGTCCAGGGAACACTGAAGCTTTCTTT | CAGCPGNTEAFF